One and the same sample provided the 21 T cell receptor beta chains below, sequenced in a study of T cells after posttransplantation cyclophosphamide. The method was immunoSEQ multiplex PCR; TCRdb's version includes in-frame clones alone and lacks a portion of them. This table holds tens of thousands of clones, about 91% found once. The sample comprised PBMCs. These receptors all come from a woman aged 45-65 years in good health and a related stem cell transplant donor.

The CDR3 reads CASTGGYEQYF. CDR3 sequence (DNA): TGCGCCAGCACAGGGGGATACGAGCAGTACTTC. The chain uses TRBV5-1 and TRBJ2-7, with TRBD1 matching 7 bases. V lost 6 bases, J lost 4 bases, and 1 base stayed unmatched. CDR1 SGHRS and CDR2 YFSETQ come from the germline V gene. CDR3 length equals 11 residues.

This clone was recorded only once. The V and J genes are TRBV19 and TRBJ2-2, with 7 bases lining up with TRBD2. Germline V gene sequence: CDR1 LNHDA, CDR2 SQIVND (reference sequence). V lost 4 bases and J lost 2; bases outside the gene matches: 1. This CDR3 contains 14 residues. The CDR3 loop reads CASSKRGNTGELFF. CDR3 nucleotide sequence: TGTGCCAGTAGTAAGCGGGGAAACACCGGGGAGCTGTTTTTT.

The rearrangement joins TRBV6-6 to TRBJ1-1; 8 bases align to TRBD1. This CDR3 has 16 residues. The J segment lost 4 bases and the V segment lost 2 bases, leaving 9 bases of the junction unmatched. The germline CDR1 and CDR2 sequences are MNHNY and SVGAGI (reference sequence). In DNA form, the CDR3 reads TGTGCCAGCAGTTACGGCAGGGGGCCCATCGGCACTGAAGCTTTCTTT. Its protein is CASSYGRGPIGTEAFF.

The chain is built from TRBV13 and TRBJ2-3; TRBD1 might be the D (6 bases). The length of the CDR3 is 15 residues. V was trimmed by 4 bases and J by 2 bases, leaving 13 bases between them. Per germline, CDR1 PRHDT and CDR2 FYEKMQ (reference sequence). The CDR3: CASSYPGQSTDTQYF. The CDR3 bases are TGTGCCAGCAGCTATCCGGGACAATCCACAGATACGCAGTATTTT.

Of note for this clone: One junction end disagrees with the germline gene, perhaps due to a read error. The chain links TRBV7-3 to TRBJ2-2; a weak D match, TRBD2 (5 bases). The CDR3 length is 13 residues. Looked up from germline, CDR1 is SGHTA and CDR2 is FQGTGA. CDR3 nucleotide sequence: TGTGCCAGCAGCTTAGGGTACACCGGGGAGCTGTTTTTC. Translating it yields CASSLGYTGELFF.

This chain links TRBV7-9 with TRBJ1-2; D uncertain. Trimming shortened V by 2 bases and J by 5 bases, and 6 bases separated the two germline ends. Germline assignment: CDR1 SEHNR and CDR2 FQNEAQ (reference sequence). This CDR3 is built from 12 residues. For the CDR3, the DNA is TGTGCCAGCAGCTTACGGTTTTATGGCTACACCTTC. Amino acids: CASSLRFYGYTF.

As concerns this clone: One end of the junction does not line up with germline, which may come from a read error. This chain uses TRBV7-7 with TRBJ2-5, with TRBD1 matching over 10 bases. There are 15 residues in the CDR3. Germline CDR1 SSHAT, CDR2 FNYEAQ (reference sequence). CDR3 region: CASSLDRGRVETQYF. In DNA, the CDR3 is TGTGCTAGCAGCCTAGACAGGGGGCGCGTGGAGACCCAGTACTTC.

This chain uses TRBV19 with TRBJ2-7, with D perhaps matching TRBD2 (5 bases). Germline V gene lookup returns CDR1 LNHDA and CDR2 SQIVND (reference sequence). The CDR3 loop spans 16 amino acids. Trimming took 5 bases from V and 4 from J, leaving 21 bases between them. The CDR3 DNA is TGTGCCAGTAGTTCACTAGGGCGCGCCCTATCTTACGAGCAGTACTTC. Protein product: CASSSLGRALSYEQYF.

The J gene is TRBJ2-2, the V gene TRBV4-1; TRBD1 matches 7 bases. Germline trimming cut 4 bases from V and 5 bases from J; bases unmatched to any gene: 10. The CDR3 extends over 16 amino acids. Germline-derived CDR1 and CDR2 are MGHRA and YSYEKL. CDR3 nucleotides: TGCGCCAGCAGCCGGGCCGACAGGGATGGTACCGGGGAGCTGTTTTTT. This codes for CASSRADRDGTGELFF.

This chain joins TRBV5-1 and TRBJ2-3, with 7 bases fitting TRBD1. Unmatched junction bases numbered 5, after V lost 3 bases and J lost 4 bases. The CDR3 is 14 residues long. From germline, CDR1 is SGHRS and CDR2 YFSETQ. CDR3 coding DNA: TGCGCCAGCAGCTATCAAACAGGGGCAGATACGCAGTATTTT. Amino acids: CASSYQTGADTQYF. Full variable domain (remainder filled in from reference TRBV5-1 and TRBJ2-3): KAGVTQTPRYLIKTRGQQVTLSCSPISGHRSVSWYQQTPGQGLQFLFEYFSETQRNKGNFPGRFSGRQFSNSRSEMNVSTLELGDSALYLCASSYQTGADTQYFGPGTRLTVL.

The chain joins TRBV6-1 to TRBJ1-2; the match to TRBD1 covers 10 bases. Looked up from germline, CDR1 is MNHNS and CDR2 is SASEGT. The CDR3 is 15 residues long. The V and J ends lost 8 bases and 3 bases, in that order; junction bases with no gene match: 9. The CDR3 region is CASSYGTGVYYGYTF. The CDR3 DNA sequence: TGTGCCAGCTCTTACGGGACAGGGGTATACTATGGCTACACCTTC.

CDR3 in amino acids: CASATWTGESEQYF. The CDR3 bases are TGCGCCAGTGCCACTTGGACAGGGGAAAGCGAGCAGTACTTC. The rearrangement uses TRBV10-2 and TRBJ2-7, with 9 bases fitting TRBD1. The CDR3 sequence is 14 residues long. The germline V gene encodes CDR1 WSHSY and CDR2 SAAADI. V dropped 9 bases and J dropped 6; count of bases not matched to a gene: 12.

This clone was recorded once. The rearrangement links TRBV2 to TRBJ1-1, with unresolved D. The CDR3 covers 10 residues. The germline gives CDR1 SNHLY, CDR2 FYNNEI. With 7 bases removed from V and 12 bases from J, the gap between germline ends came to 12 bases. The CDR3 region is CASTLGETFF. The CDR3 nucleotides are TGTGCCAGCACCCTGGGAGAAACTTTCTTT.

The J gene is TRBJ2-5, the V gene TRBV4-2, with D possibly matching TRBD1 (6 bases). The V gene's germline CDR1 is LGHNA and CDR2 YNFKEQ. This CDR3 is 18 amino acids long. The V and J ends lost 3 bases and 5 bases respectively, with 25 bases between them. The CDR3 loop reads CASSQPRAGLLQGETQYF. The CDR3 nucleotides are TGTGCCAGCAGCCAGCCTAGGGCGGGCCTCCTCCAGGGGGAGACCCAGTACTTC.

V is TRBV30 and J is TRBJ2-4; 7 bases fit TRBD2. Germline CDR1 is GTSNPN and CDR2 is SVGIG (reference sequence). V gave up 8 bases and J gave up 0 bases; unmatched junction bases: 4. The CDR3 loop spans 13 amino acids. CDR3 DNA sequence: TGTGCCGGGGGGGACCTAGCCAAAAACATTCAGTACTTC. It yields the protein CAGGDLAKNIQYF.

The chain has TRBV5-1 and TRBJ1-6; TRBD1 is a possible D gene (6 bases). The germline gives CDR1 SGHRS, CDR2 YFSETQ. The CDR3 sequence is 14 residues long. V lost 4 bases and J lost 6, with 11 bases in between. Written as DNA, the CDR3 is TGCGCCAGCAGCCCGGACAGCGCTAATTCACCCCTCCACTTT. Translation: CASSPDSANSPLHF.

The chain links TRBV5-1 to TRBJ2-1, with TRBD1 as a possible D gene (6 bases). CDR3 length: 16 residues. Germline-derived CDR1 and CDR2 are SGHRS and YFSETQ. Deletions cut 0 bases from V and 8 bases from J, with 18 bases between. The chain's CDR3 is CASSLEGRQAVDEQFF. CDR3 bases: TGCGCCAGCAGCTTGGAGGGCCGACAGGCTGTGGATGAGCAGTTCTTC. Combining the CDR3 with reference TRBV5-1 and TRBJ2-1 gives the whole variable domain KAGVTQTPRYLIKTRGQQVTLSCSPISGHRSVSWYQQTPGQGLQFLFEYFSETQRNKGNFPGRFSGRQFSNSRSEMNVSTLELGDSALYLCASSLEGRQAVDEQFFGPGTRLTVL.

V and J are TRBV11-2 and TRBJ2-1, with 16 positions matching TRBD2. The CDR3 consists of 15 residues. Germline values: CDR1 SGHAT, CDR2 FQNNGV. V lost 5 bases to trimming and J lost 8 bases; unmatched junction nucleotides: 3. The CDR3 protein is CASSTGTSGRDEQFF. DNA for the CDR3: TGTGCCAGCAGCACTGGGACTAGCGGGAGGGATGAGCAGTTCTTC.

The CDR3 protein is CASSLRLGSDTGGYTF. CDR3 bases: TGTGCCAGCAGTTTAAGATTGGGGTCCGATACAGGTGGCTACACCTTC. The V call is TRBV27, the J call TRBJ1-2, with TRBD1 as a possible D gene (5 bases). CDR1 is MNHEY and CDR2 is SMNVEV in the germline V gene (reference sequence). This CDR3 is 16 amino acids long. V was trimmed by 2 bases and J by 7 bases, leaving 20 bases between them.

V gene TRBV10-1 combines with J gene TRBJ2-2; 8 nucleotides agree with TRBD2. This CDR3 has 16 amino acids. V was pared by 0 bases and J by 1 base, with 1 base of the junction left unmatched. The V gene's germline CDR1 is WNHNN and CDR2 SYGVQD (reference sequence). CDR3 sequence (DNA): TGCGCCAGCAGTGAGTCCAGCGGGGGGAACACCGGGGAGCTGTTTTTT. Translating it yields CASSESSGGNTGELFF.

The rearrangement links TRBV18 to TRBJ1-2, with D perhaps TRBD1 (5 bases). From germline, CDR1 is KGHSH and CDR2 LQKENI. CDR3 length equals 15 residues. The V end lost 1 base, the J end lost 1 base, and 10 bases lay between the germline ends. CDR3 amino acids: CASSPLAGINYGYTF. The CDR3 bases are TGTGCCAGCTCACCACTGGCAGGGATTAACTATGGCTACACCTTC.